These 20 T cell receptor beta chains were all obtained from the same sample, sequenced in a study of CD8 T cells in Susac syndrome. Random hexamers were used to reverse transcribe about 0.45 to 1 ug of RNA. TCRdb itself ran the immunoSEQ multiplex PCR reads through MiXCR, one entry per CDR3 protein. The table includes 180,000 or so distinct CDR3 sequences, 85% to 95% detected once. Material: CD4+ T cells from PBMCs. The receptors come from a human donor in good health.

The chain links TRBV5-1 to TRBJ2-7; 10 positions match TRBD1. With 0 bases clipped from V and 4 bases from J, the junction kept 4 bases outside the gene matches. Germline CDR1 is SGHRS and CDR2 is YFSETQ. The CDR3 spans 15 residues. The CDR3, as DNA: TGCGCCAGCAGCTTGGGACAGGGGGCCGTATACGAGCAGTACTTC. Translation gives CASSLGQGAVYEQYF.

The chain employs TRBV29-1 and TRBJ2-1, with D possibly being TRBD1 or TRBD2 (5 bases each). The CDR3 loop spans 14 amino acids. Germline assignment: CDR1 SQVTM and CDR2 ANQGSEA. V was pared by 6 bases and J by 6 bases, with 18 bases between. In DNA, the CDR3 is TGCAGCGTCATTCGGGACCCCCCCGCCAATGAGCAGTTCTTC. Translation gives CSVIRDPPANEQFF.

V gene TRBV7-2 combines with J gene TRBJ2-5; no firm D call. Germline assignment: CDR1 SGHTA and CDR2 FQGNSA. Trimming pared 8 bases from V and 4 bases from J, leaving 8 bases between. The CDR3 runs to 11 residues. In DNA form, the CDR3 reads TGTGCCAGCGCTGTTCGAGAGACCCAGTACTTC. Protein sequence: CASAVRETQYF. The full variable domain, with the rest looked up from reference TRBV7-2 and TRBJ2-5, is GAGVSQSPSNKVTEKGKDVELRCDPISGHTALYWYRQSLGQGLEFLIYFQGNSAPDKSGLPSDRFSAERTGGSVSTLTIQRTQQEDSAVYLCASAVRETQYFGPGTRLLVL.

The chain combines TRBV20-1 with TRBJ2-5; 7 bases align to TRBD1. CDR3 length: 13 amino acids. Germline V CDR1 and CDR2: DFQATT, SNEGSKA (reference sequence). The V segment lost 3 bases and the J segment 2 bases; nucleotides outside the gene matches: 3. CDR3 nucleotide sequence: TGCAGTGCTAGGGAGACAGGGCAAGAGACCCAGTACTTC. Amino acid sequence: CSARETGQETQYF.

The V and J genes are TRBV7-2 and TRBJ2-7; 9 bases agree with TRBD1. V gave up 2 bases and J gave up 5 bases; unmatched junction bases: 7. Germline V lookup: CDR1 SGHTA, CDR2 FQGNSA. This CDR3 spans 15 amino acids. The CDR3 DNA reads TGTGCCAGCAGCTTACTTGGGACAGGGATAGACGAGCAGTACTTC. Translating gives CASSLLGTGIDEQYF.

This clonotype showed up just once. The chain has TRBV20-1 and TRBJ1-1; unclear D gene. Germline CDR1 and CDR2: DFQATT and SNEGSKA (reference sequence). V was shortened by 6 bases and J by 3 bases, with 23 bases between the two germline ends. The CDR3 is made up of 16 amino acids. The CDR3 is CSAPLRPGVRDTEAFF. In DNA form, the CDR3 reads TGCAGTGCCCCCCTGAGACCCGGGGTCAGAGACACTGAAGCTTTCTTT.

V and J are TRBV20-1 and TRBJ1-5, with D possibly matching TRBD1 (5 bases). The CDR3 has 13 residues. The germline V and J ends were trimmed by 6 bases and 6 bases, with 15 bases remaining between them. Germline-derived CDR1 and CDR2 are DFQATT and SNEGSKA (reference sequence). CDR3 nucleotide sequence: TGCAGTGCGGCGCGGGGCGCGGGTCAGCCCCAGCATTTT. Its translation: CSAARGAGQPQHF.

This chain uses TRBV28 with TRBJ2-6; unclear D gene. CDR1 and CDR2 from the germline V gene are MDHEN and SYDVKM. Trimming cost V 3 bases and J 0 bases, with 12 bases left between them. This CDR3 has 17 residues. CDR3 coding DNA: TGTGCCAGCAGTTTTCACAAGCTCGGCTCTGGGGCCAACGTCCTGACTTTC. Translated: CASSFHKLGSGANVLTF. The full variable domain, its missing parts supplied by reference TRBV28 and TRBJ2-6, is DVKVTQSSRYLVKRTGEKVFLECVQDMDHENMFWYRQDPGLGLRLIYFSYDVKMKEKGDIPEGYSVSREKKERFSLILESASTNQTSMYLCASSFHKLGSGANVLTFGAGSRLTVL.

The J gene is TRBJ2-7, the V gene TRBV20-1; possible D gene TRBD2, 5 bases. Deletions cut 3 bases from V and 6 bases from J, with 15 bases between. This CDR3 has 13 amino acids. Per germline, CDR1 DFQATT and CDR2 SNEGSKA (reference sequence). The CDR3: CSASGLRATEQYF. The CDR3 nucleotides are TGCAGTGCTAGTGGACTCCGGGCCACCGAGCAGTACTTC.

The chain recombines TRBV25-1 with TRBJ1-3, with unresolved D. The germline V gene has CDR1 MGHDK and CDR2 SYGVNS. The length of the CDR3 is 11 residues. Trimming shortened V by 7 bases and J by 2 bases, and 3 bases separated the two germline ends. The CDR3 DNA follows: TGTGCCAGCACCGCTGGAAACACCATATATTTT. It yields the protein CASTAGNTIYF.

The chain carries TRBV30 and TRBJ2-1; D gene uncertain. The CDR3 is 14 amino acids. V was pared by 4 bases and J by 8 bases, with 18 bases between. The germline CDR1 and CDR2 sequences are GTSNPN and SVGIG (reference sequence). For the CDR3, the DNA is TGTGCCTGGACCTCGGACGGAATTCCGGATGAGCAGTTCTTC. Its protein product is CAWTSDGIPDEQFF.

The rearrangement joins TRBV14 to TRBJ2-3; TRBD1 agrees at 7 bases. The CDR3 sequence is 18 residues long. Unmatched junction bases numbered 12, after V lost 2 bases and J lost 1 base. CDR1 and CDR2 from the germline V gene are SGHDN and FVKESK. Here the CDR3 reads CASSQPLRDSIRTDTQYF. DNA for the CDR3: TGTGCCAGCAGCCAACCTCTCCGGGACAGCATACGCACAGATACGCAGTATTTT.

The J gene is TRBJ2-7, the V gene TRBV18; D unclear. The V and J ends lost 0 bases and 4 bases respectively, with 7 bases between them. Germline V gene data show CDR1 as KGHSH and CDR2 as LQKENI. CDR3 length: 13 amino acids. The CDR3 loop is CASSPPSIYEQYF. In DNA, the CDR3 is TGTGCCAGCTCACCACCGTCGATATACGAGCAGTACTTC.

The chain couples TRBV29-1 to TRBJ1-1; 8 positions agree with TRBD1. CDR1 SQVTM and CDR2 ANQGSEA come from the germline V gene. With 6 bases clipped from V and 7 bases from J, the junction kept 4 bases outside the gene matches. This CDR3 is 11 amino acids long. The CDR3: CSVLGQGEAFF. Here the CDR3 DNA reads TGCAGCGTCCTAGGACAGGGTGAAGCTTTCTTT. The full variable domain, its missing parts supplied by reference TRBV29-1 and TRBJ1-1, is SAVISQKPSRDICQRGTSLTIQCQVDSQVTMMFWYRQQPGQSLTLIATANQGSEATYESGFVIDKFPISRPNLTFSTLTVSNMSPEDSSIYLCSVLGQGEAFFGQGTRLTVV.

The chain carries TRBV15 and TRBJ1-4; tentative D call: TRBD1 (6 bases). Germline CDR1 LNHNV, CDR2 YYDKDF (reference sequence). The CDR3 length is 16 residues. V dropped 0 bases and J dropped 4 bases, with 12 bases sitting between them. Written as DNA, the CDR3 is TGTGCCACCAGCAGAGATATTCCGGACAGTAATGAAAAACTGTTTTTT. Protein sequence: CATSRDIPDSNEKLFF.

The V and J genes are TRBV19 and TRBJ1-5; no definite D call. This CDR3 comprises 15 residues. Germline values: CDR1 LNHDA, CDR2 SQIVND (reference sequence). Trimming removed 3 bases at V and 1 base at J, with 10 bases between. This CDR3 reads CASSMGGLSNQPQHF. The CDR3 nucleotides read TGTGCCAGTAGTATGGGCGGATTGAGCAATCAGCCCCAGCATTTT.

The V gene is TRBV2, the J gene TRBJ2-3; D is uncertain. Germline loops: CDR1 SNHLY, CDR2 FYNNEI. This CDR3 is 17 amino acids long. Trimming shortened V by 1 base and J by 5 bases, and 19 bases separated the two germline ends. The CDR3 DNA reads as TGTGCCAGCAGTGAAGTTCCGGGCCCGCCAAGGGTAGATACGCAGTATTTT. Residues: CASSEVPGPPRVDTQYF.

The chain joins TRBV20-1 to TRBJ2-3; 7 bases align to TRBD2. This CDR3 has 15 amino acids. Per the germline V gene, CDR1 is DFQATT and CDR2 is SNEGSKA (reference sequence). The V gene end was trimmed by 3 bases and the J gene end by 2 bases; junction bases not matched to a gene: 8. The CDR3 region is CSARSGNLPTDTQYF. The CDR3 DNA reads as TGCAGTGCTAGGAGCGGGAACCTCCCCACAGATACGCAGTATTTT.

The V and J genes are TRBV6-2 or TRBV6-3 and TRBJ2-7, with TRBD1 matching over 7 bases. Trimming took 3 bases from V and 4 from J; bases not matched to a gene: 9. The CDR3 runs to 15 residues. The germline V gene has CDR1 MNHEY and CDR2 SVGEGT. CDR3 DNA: TGTGCCAGCAGTTATCAACAGGGGCAACTATACGAGCAGTACTTC. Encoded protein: CASSYQQGQLYEQYF.

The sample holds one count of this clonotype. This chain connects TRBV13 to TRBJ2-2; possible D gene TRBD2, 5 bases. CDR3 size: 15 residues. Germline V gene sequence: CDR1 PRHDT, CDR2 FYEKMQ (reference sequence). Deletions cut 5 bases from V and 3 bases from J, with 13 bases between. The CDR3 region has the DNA TGTGCCAGCAGCGTTTTAAGAGCGGACACCGGGGAGCTGTTTTTT. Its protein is CASSVLRADTGELFF.